This T cell receptor beta chain was captured by sequencing in a study of beta chain features in type 1 diabetes. Study context: Age, gender, cell numbers and subset yield matched between patients and controls. Overall study findings and caveats: The naive, central memory and Treg TCRB repertoires showed an apparent similarity that was greater among patients than among healthy donors.

As every portion of the isolated RNA was reverse transcribed, the sequencing read expressed TCRB transcripts. TCRdb's table, derived via immunoSEQ multiplex PCR, lists solely in-frame clones and lacks some. Of around 290,000 clones listed, 7% to 9% were seen once; the top ten hold under 1.3%. The V and J ends lost 6 bases and 5 bases respectively, with 11 bases between them. The CDR3 loop spans 13 amino acids. CDR1 is MNHEY and CDR2 is SVGAGI in the germline V gene. This clone was seen a handful of times. Antigen: not known. Sequenced input: central memory CD4+ T cells from blood. V is TRBV6-5 and J is TRBJ1-5; D remains unclear. This TCR was sampled from a woman between 18 and 30 years old in good health. Here the CDR3 reads CASRLTIDQPQHF. The DNA of the CDR3 is TGTGCCAGCAGATTGACCATCGATCAGCCCCAGCATTTT.